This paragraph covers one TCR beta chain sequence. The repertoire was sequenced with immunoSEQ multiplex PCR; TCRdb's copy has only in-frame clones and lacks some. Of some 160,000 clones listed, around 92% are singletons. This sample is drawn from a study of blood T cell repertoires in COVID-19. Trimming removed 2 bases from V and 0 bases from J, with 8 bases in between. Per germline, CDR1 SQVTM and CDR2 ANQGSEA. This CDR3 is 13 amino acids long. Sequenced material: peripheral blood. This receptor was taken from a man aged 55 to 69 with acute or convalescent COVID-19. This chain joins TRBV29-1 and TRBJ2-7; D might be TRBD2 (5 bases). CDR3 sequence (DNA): TGCAGCGTTGAACGGGAAGACTCCTACGAGCAGTACTTC. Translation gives CSVEREDSYEQYF.